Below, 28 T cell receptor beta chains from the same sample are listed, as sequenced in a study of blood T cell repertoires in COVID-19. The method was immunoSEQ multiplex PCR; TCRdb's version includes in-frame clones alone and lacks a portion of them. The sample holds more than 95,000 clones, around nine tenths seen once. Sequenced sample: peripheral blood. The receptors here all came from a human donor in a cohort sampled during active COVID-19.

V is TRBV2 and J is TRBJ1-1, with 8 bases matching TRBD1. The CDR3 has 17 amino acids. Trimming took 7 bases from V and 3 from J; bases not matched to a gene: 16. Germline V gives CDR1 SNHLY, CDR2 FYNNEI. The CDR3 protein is CASTMTGEQIRYTEAFF. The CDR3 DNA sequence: TGTGCCAGCACCATGACAGGGGAGCAGATAAGGTACACTGAAGCTTTCTTT.

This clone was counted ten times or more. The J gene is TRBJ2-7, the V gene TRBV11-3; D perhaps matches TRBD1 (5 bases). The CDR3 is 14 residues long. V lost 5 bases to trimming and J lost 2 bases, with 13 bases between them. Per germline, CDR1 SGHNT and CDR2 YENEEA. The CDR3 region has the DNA TGTGCCAGCAGCGCTGGAGCAGGGACCTACGAGCAGTACTTC. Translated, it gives CASSAGAGTYEQYF.

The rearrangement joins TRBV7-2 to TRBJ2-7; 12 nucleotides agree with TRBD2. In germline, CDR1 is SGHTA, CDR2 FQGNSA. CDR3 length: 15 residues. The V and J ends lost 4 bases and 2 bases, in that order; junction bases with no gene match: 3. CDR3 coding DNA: TGTGCCAGCAGCTCCCGGACTAGCGGGGCCTACGAGCAGTACTTC. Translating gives CASSSRTSGAYEQYF.

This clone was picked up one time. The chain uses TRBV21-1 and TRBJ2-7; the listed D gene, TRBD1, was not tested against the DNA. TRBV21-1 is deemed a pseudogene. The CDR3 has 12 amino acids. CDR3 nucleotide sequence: TGTGCCAACGACAGGGAGGCTGACGAGCAGTACTTC. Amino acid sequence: CANDREADEQYF.

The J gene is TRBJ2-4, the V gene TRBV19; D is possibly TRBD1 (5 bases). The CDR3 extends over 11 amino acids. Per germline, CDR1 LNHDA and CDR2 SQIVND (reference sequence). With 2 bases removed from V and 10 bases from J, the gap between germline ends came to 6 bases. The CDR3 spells CASSIQGIQYF. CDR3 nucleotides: TGTGCCAGTAGTATACAGGGAATTCAGTACTTC. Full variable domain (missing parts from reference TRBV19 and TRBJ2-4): DGGITQSPKYLFRKEGQNVTLSCEQNLNHDAMYWYRQDPGQGLRLIYYSQIVNDFQKGDIAEGYSVSREKKESFPLTVTSAQKNPTAFYLCASSIQGIQYFGAGTRLSVL.

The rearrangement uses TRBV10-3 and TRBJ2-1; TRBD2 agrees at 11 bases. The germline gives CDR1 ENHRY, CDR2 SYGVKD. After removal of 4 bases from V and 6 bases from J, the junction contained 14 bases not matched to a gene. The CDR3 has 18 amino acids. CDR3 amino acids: CAISVTGTSGRLANEQFF. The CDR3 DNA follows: TGTGCCATCAGTGTCACCGGTACTAGCGGGAGACTAGCCAATGAGCAGTTCTTC.

CDR3 loop: CASPNRDIPFYYEQYF. Written as DNA, the CDR3 is TGTGCCAGCCCCAACCGGGATATCCCCTTTTACTACGAGCAGTACTTC. V is TRBV21-1 and J is TRBJ2-7; TRBD2, the table's D call, was not compared with the DNA. TRBV21-1 is assigned pseudogene status. The CDR3 sequence is 16 residues long.

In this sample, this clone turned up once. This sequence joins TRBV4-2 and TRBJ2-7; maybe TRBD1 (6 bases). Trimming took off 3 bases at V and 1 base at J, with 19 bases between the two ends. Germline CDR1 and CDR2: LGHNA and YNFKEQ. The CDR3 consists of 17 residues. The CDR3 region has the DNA TGTGCCAGCAGCCACTGGGCCCCGAACAGGGATTCCTACGAGCAGTACTTC. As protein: CASSHWAPNRDSYEQYF.

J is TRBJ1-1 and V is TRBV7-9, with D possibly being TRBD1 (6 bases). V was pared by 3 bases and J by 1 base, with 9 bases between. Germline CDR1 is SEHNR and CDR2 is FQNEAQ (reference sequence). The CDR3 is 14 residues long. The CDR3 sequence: CASSLTGQNTEAFF. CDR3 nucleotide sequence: TGTGCCAGCAGCTTGACAGGACAGAACACTGAAGCTTTCTTT.

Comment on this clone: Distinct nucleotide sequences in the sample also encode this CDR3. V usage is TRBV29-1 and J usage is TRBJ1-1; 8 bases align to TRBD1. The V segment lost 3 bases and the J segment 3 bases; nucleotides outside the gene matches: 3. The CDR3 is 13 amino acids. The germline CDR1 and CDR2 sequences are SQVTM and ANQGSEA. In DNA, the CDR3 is TGCAGCGTTGATACAGGGGGTGACACTGAAGCTTTCTTT. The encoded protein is CSVDTGGDTEAFF.

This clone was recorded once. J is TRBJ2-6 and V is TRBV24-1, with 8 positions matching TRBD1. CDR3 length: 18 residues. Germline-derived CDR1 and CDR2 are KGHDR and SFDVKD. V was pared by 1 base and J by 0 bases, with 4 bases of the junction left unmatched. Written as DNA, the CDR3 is TGTGCCACCAGTGATTTTGCCGGGACAGGCTCTGGGGCCAACGTCCTGACTTTC. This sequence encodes CATSDFAGTGSGANVLTF.

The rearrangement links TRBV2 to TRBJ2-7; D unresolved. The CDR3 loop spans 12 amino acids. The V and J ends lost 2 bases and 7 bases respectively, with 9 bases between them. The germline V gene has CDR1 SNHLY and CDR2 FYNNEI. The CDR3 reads CASSEYRKEQYF. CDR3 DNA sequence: TGTGCCAGCAGTGAATACAGAAAGGAGCAGTACTTC.

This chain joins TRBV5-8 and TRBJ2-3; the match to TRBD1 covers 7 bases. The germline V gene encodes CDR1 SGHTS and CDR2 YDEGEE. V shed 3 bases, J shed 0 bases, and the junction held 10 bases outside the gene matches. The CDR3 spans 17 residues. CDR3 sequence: CASSWPRQGTSTDTQYF. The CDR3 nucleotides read TGTGCCAGCAGCTGGCCCAGACAGGGTACTAGCACAGATACGCAGTATTTT.

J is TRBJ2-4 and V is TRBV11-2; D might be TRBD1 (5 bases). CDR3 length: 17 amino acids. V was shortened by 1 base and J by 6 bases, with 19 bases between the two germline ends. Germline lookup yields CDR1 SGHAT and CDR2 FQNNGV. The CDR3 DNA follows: TGTGCCAGCAGCTTAGCTGCAGGGCTAAGTGCTTTAAACATTCAGTACTTC. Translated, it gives CASSLAAGLSALNIQYF.

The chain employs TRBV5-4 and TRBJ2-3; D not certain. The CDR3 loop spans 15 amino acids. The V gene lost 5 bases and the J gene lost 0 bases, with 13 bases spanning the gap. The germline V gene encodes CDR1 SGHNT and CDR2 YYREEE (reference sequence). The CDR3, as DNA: TGTGCCAGCAGTGGAGCCCCGGTAAGCACAGATACGCAGTATTTT. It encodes CASSGAPVSTDTQYF. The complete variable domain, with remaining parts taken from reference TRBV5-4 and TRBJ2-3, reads ETGVTQSPTHLIKTRGQQVTLRCSSQSGHNTVSWYQQALGQGPQFIFQYYREEENGRGNFPPRFSGLQFPNYSSELNVNALELDDSALYLCASSGAPVSTDTQYFGPGTRLTVL.

The CDR3 coding sequence is TGTGCCACCCGGCGGGCCTTAAACACAGATACGCAGTATTTT. It codes for CATRRALNTDTQYF. This sequence joins TRBV28 and TRBJ2-3; D perhaps matches TRBD2 (5 bases). CDR3 size: 14 residues. Germline-derived CDR1 and CDR2 are MDHEN and SYDVKM. Trimming pared 10 bases from V and 2 bases from J, leaving 16 bases between.

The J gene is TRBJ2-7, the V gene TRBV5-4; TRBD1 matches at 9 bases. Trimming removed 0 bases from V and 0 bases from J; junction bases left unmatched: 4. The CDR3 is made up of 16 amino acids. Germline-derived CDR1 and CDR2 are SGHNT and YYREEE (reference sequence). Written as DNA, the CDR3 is TGTGCCAGCAGCTTGGATCGGGACAGGGTCTCCTACGAGCAGTACTTC. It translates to CASSLDRDRVSYEQYF.

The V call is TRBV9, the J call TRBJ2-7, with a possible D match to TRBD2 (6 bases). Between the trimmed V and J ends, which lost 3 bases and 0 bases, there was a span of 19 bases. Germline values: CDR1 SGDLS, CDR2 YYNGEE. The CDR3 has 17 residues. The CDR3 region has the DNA TGTGCCAGCAGCGCGTACTCGAGCGGGCCCAGCTCCTACGAGCAGTACTTC. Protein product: CASSAYSSGPSSYEQYF.

The CDR3 nucleotides are TGTGCCAGCTCACGTACAGGACAGGGGACTATGAACACTGAAGCTTTCTTT. This encodes CASSRTGQGTMNTEAFF. The chain is built from TRBV18 and TRBJ1-1; 9 bases are a match to TRBD1. With 4 bases clipped from V and 0 bases from J, the junction kept 9 bases outside the gene matches. The CDR3 loop spans 17 amino acids. Germline CDR1 is KGHSH and CDR2 is LQKENI.

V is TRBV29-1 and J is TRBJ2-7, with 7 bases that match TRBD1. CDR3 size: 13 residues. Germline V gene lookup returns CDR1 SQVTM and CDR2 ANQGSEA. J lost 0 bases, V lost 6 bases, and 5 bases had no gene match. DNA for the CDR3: TGCAGCGTCCGGGACAGTAACTCCTACGAGCAGTACTTC. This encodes CSVRDSNSYEQYF.

Here the CDR3 DNA reads TGTGCCAGCAGCTTGGAGCGGGGACTCTCCTACAATGAGCAGTTCTTC. Its translation is CASSLERGLSYNEQFF. The chain carries TRBV11-2 and TRBJ2-1; 7 bases are shared with TRBD2. Germline-derived CDR1 and CDR2 are SGHAT and FQNNGV. The CDR3 covers 16 residues. V lost 3 bases to trimming and J lost 0 bases; unmatched junction nucleotides: 5. Supplemented by reference TRBV11-2 and TRBJ2-1, the full variable domain reads EAGVAQSPRYKIIEKRQSVAFWCNPISGHATLYWYQQILGQGPKLLIQFQNNGVVDDSQLPKDRFSAERLKGVDSTLKIQPAKLEDSAVYLCASSLERGLSYNEQFFGPGTRLTVL.

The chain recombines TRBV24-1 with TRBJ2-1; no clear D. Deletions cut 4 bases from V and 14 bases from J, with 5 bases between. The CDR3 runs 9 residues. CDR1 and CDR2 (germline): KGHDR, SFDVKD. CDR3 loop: CATSEGEFF. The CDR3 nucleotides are TGTGCCACCAGTGAAGGAGAGTTCTTC.

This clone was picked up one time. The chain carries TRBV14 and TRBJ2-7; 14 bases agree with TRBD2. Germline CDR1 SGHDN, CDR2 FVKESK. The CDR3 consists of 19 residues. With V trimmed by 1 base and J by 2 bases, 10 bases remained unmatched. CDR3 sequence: CASSQGTSGGFERPYEQYF. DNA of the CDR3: TGTGCCAGCAGCCAAGGGACTAGCGGGGGGTTCGAGAGACCCTACGAGCAGTACTTC.

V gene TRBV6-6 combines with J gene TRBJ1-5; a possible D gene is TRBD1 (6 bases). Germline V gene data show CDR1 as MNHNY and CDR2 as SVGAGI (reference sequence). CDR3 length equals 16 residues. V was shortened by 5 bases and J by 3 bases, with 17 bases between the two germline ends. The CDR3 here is CASSRYLDRLNQPQHF. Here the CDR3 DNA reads TGTGCCAGCAGTAGATATTTGGACAGACTCAATCAGCCCCAGCATTTT.

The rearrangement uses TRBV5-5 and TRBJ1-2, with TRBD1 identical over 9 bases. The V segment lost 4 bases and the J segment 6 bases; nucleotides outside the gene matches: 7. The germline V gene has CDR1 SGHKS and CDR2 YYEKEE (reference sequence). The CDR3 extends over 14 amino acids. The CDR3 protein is CASSPGTGKNGYTF. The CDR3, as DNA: TGTGCCAGCAGCCCCGGGACAGGGAAAAATGGCTACACCTTC.

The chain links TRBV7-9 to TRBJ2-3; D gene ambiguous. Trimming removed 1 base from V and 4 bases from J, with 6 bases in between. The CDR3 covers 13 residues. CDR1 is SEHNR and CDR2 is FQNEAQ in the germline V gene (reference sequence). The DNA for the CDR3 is TGTGCCAGCAGCTTAGGTTTCGCAGATACGCAGTATTTT. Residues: CASSLGFADTQYF.

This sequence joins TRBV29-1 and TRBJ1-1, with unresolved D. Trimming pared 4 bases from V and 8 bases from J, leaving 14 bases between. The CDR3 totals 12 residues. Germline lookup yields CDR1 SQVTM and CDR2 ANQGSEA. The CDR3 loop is CSVAFPYPEAFF. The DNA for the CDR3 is TGCAGCGTTGCATTTCCCTACCCCGAAGCTTTCTTT.

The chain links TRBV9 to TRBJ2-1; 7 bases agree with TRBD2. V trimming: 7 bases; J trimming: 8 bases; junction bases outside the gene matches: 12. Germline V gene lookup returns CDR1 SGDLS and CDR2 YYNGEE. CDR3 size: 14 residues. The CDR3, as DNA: TGTGCCAGCGGGGCGGGGGAGATGTGGGATGAGCAGTTCTTC. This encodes CASGAGEMWDEQFF.